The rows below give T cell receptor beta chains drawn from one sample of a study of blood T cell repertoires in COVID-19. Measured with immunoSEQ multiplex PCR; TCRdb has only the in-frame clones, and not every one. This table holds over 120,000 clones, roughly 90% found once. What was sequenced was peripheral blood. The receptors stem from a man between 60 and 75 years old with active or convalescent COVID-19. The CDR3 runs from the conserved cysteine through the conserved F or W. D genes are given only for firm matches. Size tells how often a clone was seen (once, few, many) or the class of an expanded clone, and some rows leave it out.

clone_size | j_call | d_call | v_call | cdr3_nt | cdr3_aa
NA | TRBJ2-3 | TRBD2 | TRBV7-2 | TGTGCCAGCACCCTACTAGCGGGAGGCACAGATACGCAGTATTTT | CASTLLAGGTDTQYF
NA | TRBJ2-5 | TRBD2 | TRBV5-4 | TGTGCCAGCAGCTTGGCACTAGCGGGGGGGTATGAGACCCAGTACTTC | CASSLALAGGYETQYF
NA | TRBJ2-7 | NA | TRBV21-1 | TGTGCCAGCAGCCAACCACAAAAGCGGGGAACTTGCAACTCCTACGAGCAGTACTTC | CASSQPQKRGTCNSYEQYF
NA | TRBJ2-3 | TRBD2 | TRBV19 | TGTGCCAGTAGTATAGTCCTAGCGGGGGTTTATACGCAGTATTTT | CASSIVLAGVYTQYF
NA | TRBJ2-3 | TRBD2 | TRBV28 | TGTGCCAGCAGTTTAAGGCCTAGCGGATCACAGAGGGATACGCAGTATTTT | CASSLRPSGSQRDTQYF
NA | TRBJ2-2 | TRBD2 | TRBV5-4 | TGTGCCAGCAGCTGGACTAGCGGGAACACCGGGGAGCTGTTTTTT | CASSWTSGNTGELFF
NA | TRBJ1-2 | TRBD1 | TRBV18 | TGTGCCAGCTCACCTCAATGGACAGGGTCCGAGGGCTACACCTTC | CASSPQWTGSEGYTF
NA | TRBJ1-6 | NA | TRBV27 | TGTGCCAGCAGTTTACTTGCGACTCTTCAATCACCCCTCCACTTT | CASSLLATLQSPLHF
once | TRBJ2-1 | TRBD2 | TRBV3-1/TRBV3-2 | TGTGCCAGCAGCCAAGATCTACTAGCGGGACACAATGAGCAGTTCTTC | CASSQDLLAGHNEQFF
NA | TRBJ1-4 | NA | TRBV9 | TGTGCCAGCAGCGTAGGGTCGTTGGCTGTACCTAATGAAAAACTGTTTTTT | CASSVGSLAVPNEKLFF
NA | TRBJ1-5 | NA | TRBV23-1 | TGCGCCAGCAGCCCGTCGAGGCCCCATATCAGAGCCCAGCATTTT | CASSPSRPHIRAQHF
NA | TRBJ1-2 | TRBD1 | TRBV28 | TGTGCCAGCATTGGACAGGCCTTCTATGGCTACACCTTC | CASIGQAFYGYTF
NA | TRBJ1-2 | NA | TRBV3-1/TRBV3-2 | TGTGCCAGCAGCCCAGGAGGGGAGGGAAGCTATGGCTACACCTTC | CASSPGGEGSYGYTF
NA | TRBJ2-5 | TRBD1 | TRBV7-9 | TGTGCCAGCAGCCTGACAGGGGTGGAAGAGACCCAGTACTTC | CASSLTGVEETQYF
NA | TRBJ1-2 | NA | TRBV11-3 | TGTGCCAGCAGCCCACTCGTTGGGGGGGAAGGCTACACCTTC | CASSPLVGGEGYTF
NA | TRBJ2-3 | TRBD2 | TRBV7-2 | TGTGCCAGCAGCTTAGGCCTTAGCGGGGATACGCAGTATTTT | CASSLGLSGDTQYF
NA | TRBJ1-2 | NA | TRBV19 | TGTGCCAGTACCCCGCGACCCCGGGTTGGGTATGGCTACACCTTC | CASTPRPRVGYGYTF
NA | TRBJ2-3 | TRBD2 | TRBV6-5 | TGTGCCAGCCTGGGGGGGGTTGGGGATACGCAGTATTTT | CASLGGVGDTQYF
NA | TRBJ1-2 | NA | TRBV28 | TGTGCCAGCAGCCCCGGTTGGCGGTTCACCCTCGCTAACTATGGCTACACCTTC | CASSPGWRFTLANYGYTF
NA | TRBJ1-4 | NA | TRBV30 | TGTGCCTGGAGTCCCCAGACACTGGGGGGGAAACTGTTTTTT | CAWSPQTLGGKLFF
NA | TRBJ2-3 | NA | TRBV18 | TGTGCCAGCTCACCACCAGGCAGGGGGGCAGATACGCAGTATTTT | CASSPPGRGADTQYF
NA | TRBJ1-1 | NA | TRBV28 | TGTGCCAGCAGTTTTGGGGAGGTTTACACTGAAGCTTTCTTT | CASSFGEVYTEAFF
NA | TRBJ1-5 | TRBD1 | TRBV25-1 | TGTGCCAGCAGTGCAGGGGGTGCGAATCAGCCCCAGCATTTT | CASSAGGANQPQHF
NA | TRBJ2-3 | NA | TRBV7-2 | TGTGCCAGCACCCTCCAATCCGACGGGTACACAGATACGCAGTATTTT | CASTLQSDGYTDTQYF
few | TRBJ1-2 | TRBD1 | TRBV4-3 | TGCGCCAGCAGCCGAGAGACAGGGGTTAAAGGGGGCTACACCTTC | CASSRETGVKGGYTF
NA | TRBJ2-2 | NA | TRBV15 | TGTGCCACCAGCAGATCCCGGGGTACCGGGGAGCTGTTTTTT | CATSRSRGTGELFF
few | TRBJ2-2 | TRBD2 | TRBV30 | TGTGCCTGGAGTATACTAGCGGGAGGGACCGGGGAGCTGTTTTTT | CAWSILAGGTGELFF
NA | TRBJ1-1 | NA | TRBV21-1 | TGTGCCAGCAGGAGTAAGTTAGGGGCAGGGGTTTTGTACACTGAAGCTTTCTTT | CASRSKLGAGVLYTEAFF
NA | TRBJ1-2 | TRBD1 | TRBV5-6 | TGTGCCAGCAGCTTGATTGGGTATGGAGGGGGCGACTATGGCTACACCTTC | CASSLIGYGGGDYGYTF
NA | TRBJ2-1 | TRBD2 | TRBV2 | TGTGCCAGCAGCGGTGGGGCACTAGCGGCGACCTACAATGAGCAGTTCTTC | CASSGGALAATYNEQFF
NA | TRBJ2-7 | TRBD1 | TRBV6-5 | TGTGCTGCGACAGGGGGTACCTACGAGCAGTACTTC | CAATGGTYEQYF
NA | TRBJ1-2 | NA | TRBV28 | TGTGCCAGCGGAAAGGGAGGGGCGGCTAACTATGGCTACACCTTC | CASGKGGAANYGYTF
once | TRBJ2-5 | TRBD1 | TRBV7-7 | TGTGCTAGCAGCCTCCAAGGGGGCTACCAAGAGACCCAGTACTTC | CASSLQGGYQETQYF
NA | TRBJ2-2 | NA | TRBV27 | TGTGCCAGCAGCTCCAACGGACAGCCCGGCCTTGGGGGGCTGTTTTTT | CASSSNGQPGLGGLFF
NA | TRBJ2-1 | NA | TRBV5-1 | TGCGCCAGCAGCTTGCGCGCCTACAATGAGCAGTTCTTC | CASSLRAYNEQFF
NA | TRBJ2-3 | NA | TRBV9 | TGTGCCAGCAGCGTAGATCAGGGCGCGCAGTATTTT | CASSVDQGAQYF
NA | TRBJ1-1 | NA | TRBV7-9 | TGTGCCAGCAGCTTAGCGTGGGAGTTTGCGGAATCTTTCTTT | CASSLAWEFAESFF
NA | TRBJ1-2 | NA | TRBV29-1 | TGCAGCGTTGACCTACAGAACTCTGGCTACACCTTC | CSVDLQNSGYTF
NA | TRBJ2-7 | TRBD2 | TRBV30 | TGTGCCTGGAGCCGGACTAGCGGTCCCTACGAGCAGTACTTC | CAWSRTSGPYEQYF
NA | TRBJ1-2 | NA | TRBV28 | TGTGCCAGCAGGCGATCGGGGTCCGGCAGCGGCTACACCTTC | CASRRSGSGSGYTF
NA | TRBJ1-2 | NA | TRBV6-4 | TGTGCCAGCAGTTACCGCGAGGGTTATGGCTACACCTTC | CASSYREGYGYTF